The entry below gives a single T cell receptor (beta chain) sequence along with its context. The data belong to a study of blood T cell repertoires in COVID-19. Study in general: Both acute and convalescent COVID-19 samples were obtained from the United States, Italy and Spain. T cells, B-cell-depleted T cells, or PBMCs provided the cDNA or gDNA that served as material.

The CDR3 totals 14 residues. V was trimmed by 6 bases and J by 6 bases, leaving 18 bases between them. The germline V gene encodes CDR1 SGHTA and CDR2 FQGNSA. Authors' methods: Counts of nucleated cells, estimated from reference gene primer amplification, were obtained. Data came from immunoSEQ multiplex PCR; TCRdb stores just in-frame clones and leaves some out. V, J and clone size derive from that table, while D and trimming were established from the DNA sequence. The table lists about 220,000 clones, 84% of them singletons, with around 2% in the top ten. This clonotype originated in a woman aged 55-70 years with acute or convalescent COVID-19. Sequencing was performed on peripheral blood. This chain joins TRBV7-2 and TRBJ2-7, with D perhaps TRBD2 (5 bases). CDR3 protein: CASRLSPDSGEQYF. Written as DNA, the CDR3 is TGTGCCAGCAGGTTGAGCCCGGACTCCGGCGAGCAGTACTTC.